The 18 T cell receptor beta chains below all came from one sample that was sequenced in a study of T cell changes during pregnancy in multiple sclerosis. Produced via immunoSEQ multiplex PCR; TCRdb's table is partial and in-frame only. The table includes under 120,000 clones, roughly nine tenths detected once. Sequences were derived from peripheral blood, sampled after pregnancy. The receptor source for this set is a female donor with multiple sclerosis, enrolled in a pregnancy study.

V gene TRBV5-6 combines with J gene TRBJ2-7; D is uncertain. Germline values: CDR1 SGHDT, CDR2 YYEEEE. V lost 0 bases to trimming and J lost 7 bases, with 8 bases between them. The CDR3 runs to 12 residues. CDR3 nucleotide sequence: TGTGCCAGCAGCTTGGGTTCCGGTGAGCAGTACTTC. Amino acid sequence: CASSLGSGEQYF.

This clone was observed a single time. This rearrangement joins TRBV5-1 to TRBJ1-1; tentative D call: TRBD1 (6 bases). The V gene's germline CDR1 is SGHRS and CDR2 YFSETQ. V was trimmed by 5 bases and J by 1 base, leaving 18 bases between them. CDR3 length: 16 amino acids. Here the CDR3 DNA reads TGCGCCAGCAGTCTTACCGAACAGGGCACGAACACTGAAGCTTTCTTT. Residues: CASSLTEQGTNTEAFF.

The chain links TRBV6-1 to TRBJ1-3, with 7 bases matching TRBD1. V shed 4 bases and J 0 bases; nucleotides not matched to a gene: 3. Germline assignment: CDR1 MNHNS and CDR2 SASEGT. The CDR3 has 15 residues. As DNA, the CDR3 is TGTGCCAGCAGTGGGACAGGACCCTCTGGAAACACCATATATTTT. Translated, it gives CASSGTGPSGNTIYF.

This chain uses TRBV30 with TRBJ1-1; no firm D call. CDR3 length: 14 residues. Germline V gene data show CDR1 as GTSNPN and CDR2 as SVGIG (reference sequence). V lost 0 bases and J lost 10, with 18 bases in between. This chain's CDR3 is CAWSVNPTESRAFF. The CDR3, as DNA: TGTGCCTGGAGTGTTAACCCCACTGAAAGTCGAGCTTTCTTT.

The CDR3 nucleotides read TGCAGCGTTAGAGCAGGGTCCTCAACTAATGAAAAACTGTTTTTT. As protein: CSVRAGSSTNEKLFF. The genes are TRBV29-1 and TRBJ1-4; possibly TRBD1 for D (5 bases). There are 15 residues in the CDR3. The germline CDR1 and CDR2 sequences are SQVTM and ANQGSEA. Trimming took off 5 bases at V and 0 bases at J, with 13 bases between the two ends.

The chain recombines TRBV13 with TRBJ2-5; 7 bases align to TRBD2. This CDR3 contains 16 residues. Germline assignment: CDR1 PRHDT and CDR2 FYEKMQ (reference sequence). The J segment lost 0 bases and the V segment lost 5 bases, leaving 9 bases of the junction unmatched. In DNA, the CDR3 is TGTGCCAGCAGCCCCGTAGCGGGCTATAACCAAGAGACCCAGTACTTC. This translates into CASSPVAGYNQETQYF.

The chain combines TRBV4-1 with TRBJ1-6, with D unclear. The CDR3 consists of 13 residues. V shed 0 bases and J shed 7 bases, with 4 bases lying between them. From germline, CDR1 is MGHRA and CDR2 YSYEKL. The CDR3 nucleotides are TGCGCCAGCAGCCAAGACCCGAATTCACCCCTCCACTTT. Translating it yields CASSQDPNSPLHF.

Here the CDR3 reads CAISGGQGTSYEQYF. DNA for the CDR3: TGTGCCATCAGTGGGGGACAGGGAACTTCCTACGAGCAGTACTTC. The chain links TRBV10-3 to TRBJ2-7, with 9 bases matching TRBD1. The CDR3 has 15 amino acids. Per germline, CDR1 ENHRY and CDR2 SYGVKD. V gave up 4 bases and J gave up 1 base; unmatched junction bases: 5.

The V and J genes are TRBV12-5 and TRBJ2-2; 7 bases map to TRBD2. J was trimmed by 6 bases and V by 0 bases; bases with no gene match: 22. CDR1 LGHNT and CDR2 FRNRAP come from the germline V gene. CDR3 length: 21 residues. CDR3 in amino acids: CASGLVIPGSRHVAGAGELFF. The CDR3 nucleotides read TGTGCTAGTGGTTTGGTAATTCCCGGGTCGCGTCATGTCGCGGGGGCCGGGGAGCTGTTTTTT.

J is TRBJ1-4 and V is TRBV13, with a tentative D call TRBD1 (5 bases). The germline gives CDR1 PRHDT, CDR2 FYEKMQ (reference sequence). The V end was cut by 3 bases, the J end by 3 bases, with 11 bases between. The CDR3 runs to 15 residues. CDR3 amino acids: CASSLGGGANEKLFF. The CDR3 DNA reads as TGTGCCAGCAGCTTGGGCGGGGGTGCTAATGAAAAACTGTTTTTT.

V gene TRBV30 combines with J gene TRBJ2-7, with 7 bases identical to TRBD1. The germline gives CDR1 GTSNPN, CDR2 SVGIG (reference sequence). The CDR3 spans 13 residues. Germline trimming cut 2 bases from V and 3 bases from J; bases unmatched to any gene: 4. The CDR3 loop is CAWSPGTVYEQYF. DNA for the CDR3: TGTGCCTGGAGTCCCGGGACAGTCTACGAGCAGTACTTC. Using reference TRBV30 and TRBJ2-7 for the parts outside the CDR3, the full variable domain is SQTIHQWPATLVQPVGSPLSLECTVEGTSNPNLYWYRQAAGRGLQLLFYSVGIGQISSEVPQNLSASRPQDRQFILSSKKLLLSDSGFYLCAWSPGTVYEQYFGPGTRLTVT.

This chain uses TRBV27 with TRBJ2-7; D is perhaps TRBD2 (7 bases). The germline CDR1 and CDR2 sequences are MNHEY and SMNVEV (reference sequence). Trimming took off 0 bases at V and 6 bases at J, with 21 bases between the two ends. The CDR3 sequence is 17 residues long. The CDR3 sequence: CASSLSLATSEGGEQYF. As DNA, the CDR3 is TGTGCCAGCAGTTTATCGCTCGCTACTAGCGAGGGGGGCGAGCAGTACTTC.

This chain links TRBV19 with TRBJ2-7; tentative D call: TRBD2 (5 bases). Deletions cut 7 bases from V and 7 bases from J, with 20 bases between. The CDR3 has 14 amino acids. The germline V gene has CDR1 LNHDA and CDR2 SQIVND (reference sequence). CDR3 residues: CASTRGGSRGEQYF. The CDR3 region has the DNA TGTGCCAGTACCCGGGGTGGCAGCCGCGGGGAGCAGTACTTC.

The chain uses TRBV5-5 and TRBJ1-3, with D maybe TRBD1 (5 bases). Germline CDR1 and CDR2: SGHKS and YYEKEE (reference sequence). This CDR3 region has 15 residues. Between the trimmed V and J ends, which lost 1 base and 3 bases, there was a span of 11 bases. CDR3 coding DNA: TGTGCCAGCAGCTTGACCTCAGGGTATGGAAACACCATATATTTT. It codes for CASSLTSGYGNTIYF. Using reference TRBV5-5 and TRBJ1-3 for the parts outside the CDR3, the full variable domain is DAGVTQSPTHLIKTRGQQVTLRCSPISGHKSVSWYQQVLGQGPQFIFQYYEKEERGRGNFPDRFSARQFPNYSSELNVNALLLGDSALYLCASSLTSGYGNTIYFGEGSWLTVV.

The gene calls are TRBV6-5 and TRBJ2-7, with TRBD1 as a possible D gene (6 bases). Germline CDR1 is MNHEY and CDR2 is SVGAGI. The CDR3 length is 12 residues. V was clipped by 7 bases and J by 7 bases, with 14 bases between them. CDR3 residues: CASIPPTGEQYF. The CDR3 DNA reads TGTGCCAGCATTCCCCCAACAGGGGAGCAGTACTTC.

The chain carries TRBV5-8 and TRBJ1-4, with no clear D. The germline V gene encodes CDR1 SGHTS and CDR2 YDEGEE. The CDR3 has 14 residues. V was trimmed by 6 bases and J by 5 bases, leaving 14 bases between them. CDR3 nucleotide sequence: TGTGCCAGCACCTACGAACTCAGGAATGAAAAACTGTTTTTT. It specifies CASTYELRNEKLFF. Full variable domain (rest looked up from reference TRBV5-8 and TRBJ1-4): EAGVTQSPTHLIKTRGQQATLRCSPISGHTSVYWYQQALGLGLQFLLWYDEGEERNRGNFPPRFSGRQFPNYSSELNVNALELEDSALYLCASTYELRNEKLFFGSGTQLSVL.

The chain couples TRBV5-5 to TRBJ2-2, with D uncertain. The CDR3 covers 15 residues. CDR1 SGHKS and CDR2 YYEKEE come from the germline V gene (reference sequence). Between the trimmed V and J ends, which lost 0 bases and 1 base, there was a span of 7 bases. This CDR3 is CASSLGALNTGELFF. The DNA of the CDR3 is TGTGCCAGCAGCTTGGGAGCCTTGAACACCGGGGAGCTGTTTTTT.

V is TRBV5-1 and J is TRBJ2-7; D unclear. Trimming removed 7 bases from V and 6 bases from J, with 11 bases in between. This CDR3 is 11 amino acids long. Germline CDR1 SGHRS, CDR2 YFSETQ. The CDR3 nucleotides are TGCGCCAGCGCTGGAGCCGGCGAGCAGTACTTC. Amino acids: CASAGAGEQYF.